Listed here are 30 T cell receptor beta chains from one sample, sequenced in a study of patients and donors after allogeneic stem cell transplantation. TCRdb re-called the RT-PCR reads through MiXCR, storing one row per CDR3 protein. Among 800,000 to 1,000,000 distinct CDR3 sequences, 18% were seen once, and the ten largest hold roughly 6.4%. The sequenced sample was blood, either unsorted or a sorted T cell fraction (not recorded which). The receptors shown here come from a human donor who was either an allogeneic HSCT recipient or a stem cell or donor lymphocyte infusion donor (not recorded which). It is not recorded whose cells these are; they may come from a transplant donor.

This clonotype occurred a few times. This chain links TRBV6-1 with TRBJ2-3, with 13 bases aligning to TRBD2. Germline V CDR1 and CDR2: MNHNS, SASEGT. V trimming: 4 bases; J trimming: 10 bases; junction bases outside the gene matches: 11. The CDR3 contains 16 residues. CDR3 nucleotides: TGTGCCAGCAGTGTACTAGCGGGGGGGCCTCTATCGGCGCAGTATTTT. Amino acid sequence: CASSVLAGGPLSAQYF.

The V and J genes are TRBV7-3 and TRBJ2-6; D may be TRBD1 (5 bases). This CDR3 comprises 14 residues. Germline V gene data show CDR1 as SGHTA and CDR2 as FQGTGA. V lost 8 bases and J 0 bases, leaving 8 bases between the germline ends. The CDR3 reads CASGASSGANVLTF. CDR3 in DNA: TGTGCCAGCGGGGCCAGCTCTGGGGCCAACGTCCTGACTTTC.

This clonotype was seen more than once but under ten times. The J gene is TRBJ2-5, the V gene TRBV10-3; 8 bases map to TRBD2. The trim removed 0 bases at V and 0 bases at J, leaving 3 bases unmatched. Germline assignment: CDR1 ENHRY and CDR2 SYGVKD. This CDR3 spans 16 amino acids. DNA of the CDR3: TGTGCCATCAGTGAGTCCAGCGGGAGATACCAAGAGACCCAGTACTTC. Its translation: CAISESSGRYQETQYF.

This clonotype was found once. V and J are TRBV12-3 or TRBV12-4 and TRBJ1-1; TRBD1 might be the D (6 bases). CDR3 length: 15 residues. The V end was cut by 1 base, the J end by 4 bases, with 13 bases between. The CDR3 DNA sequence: TGTGCCAGCAGTTTAGGGGGGCGGGTTACCACTGAAGCTTTCTTT. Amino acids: CASSLGGRVTTEAFF.

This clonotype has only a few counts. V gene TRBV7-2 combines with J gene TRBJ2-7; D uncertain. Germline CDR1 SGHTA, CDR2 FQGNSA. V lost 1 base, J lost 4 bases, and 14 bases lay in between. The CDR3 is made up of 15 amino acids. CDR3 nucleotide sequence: TGTGCCAGCAGCTTAGAGTCGGCGTTGTTTTACGAGCAGTACTTC. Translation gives CASSLESALFYEQYF.

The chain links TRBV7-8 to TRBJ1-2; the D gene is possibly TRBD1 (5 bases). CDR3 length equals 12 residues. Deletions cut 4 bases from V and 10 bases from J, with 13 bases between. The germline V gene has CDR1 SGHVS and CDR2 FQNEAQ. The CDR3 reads CASSSGGPDYTF. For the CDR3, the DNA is TGTGCCAGCAGCTCCGGGGGACCTGACTACACCTTC. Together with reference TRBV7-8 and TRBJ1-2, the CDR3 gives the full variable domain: GAGVSQSPRYKVAKRGQDVALRCDPISGHVSLFWYQQALGQGPEFLTYFQNEAQLDKSGLPSDRFFAERPEGSVSTLKIQRTQQEDSAVYLCASSSGGPDYTFGSGTRLTVV.

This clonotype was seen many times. The CDR3, as DNA: TGTGCCAGCAGCTCCGGACAGGGCACCAATCAGCCCCAGCATTTT. Its translation is CASSSGQGTNQPQHF. The chain has TRBV7-4 and TRBJ1-5, with 8 positions matching TRBD1. V was pared by 4 bases and J by 3 bases, with 5 bases of the junction left unmatched. The CDR3 totals 15 residues. CDR1 SGHVT and CDR2 SQSDAQ come from the germline V gene.

For the CDR3, the DNA is TGCGCCAGCAGCTTGGTGGGGGGACAGGGCCATACCTACGAGCAGTACTTC. Protein: CASSLVGGQGHTYEQYF. The chain employs TRBV5-1 and TRBJ2-7, with 9 bases aligning to TRBD1. This CDR3 comprises 17 residues. V lost 0 bases and J lost 2; bases outside the gene matches: 9. Germline V gene sequence: CDR1 SGHRS, CDR2 YFSETQ.

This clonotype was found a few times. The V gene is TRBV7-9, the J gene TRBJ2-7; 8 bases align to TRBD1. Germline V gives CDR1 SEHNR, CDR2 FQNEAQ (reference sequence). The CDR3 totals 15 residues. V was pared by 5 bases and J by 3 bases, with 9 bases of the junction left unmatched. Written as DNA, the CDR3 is TGTGCCAGCAGCCCAGAGAGGACAGGGATCTACGAGCAGTACTTC. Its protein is CASSPERTGIYEQYF.

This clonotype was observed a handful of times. The CDR3 is CSVVLGVWNTEAFF. In nucleotides, the CDR3 is TGCAGCGTTGTGCTTGGGGTTTGGAACACTGAAGCTTTCTTT. V is TRBV29-1 and J is TRBJ1-1, with D hard to call. This CDR3 has 14 residues. CDR1 is SQVTM and CDR2 is ANQGSEA in the germline V gene. V was shortened by 4 bases and J by 1 base, with 13 bases between the two germline ends. The full variable domain, completed using reference TRBV29-1 and TRBJ1-1, is SAVISQKPSRDICQRGTSLTIQCQVDSQVTMMFWYRQQPGQSLTLIATANQGSEATYESGFVIDKFPISRPNLTFSTLTVSNMSPEDSSIYLCSVVLGVWNTEAFFGQGTRLTVV.

This CDR3 is CASSPDRGKYNEQFF. The CDR3 coding sequence is TGTGCCAGCAGTCCGGACAGGGGCAAGTACAATGAGCAGTTCTTC. The chain carries TRBV28 and TRBJ2-1, with TRBD1 matching over 9 bases. V shed 5 bases and J 4 bases; nucleotides not matched to a gene: 6. The CDR3 consists of 15 residues. Germline CDR1 is MDHEN and CDR2 is SYDVKM. Complete variable domain (other parts from reference TRBV28 and TRBJ2-1): DVKVTQSSRYLVKRTGEKVFLECVQDMDHENMFWYRQDPGLGLRLIYFSYDVKMKEKGDIPEGYSVSREKKERFSLILESASTNQTSMYLCASSPDRGKYNEQFFGPGTRLTVL.

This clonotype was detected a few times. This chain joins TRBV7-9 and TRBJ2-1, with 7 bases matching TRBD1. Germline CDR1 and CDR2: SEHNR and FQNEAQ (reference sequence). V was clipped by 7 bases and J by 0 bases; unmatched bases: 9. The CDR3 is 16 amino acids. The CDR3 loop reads CASNTPGTDSYNEQFF. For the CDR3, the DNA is TGTGCCAGCAATACCCCCGGGACAGACTCCTACAATGAGCAGTTCTTC.

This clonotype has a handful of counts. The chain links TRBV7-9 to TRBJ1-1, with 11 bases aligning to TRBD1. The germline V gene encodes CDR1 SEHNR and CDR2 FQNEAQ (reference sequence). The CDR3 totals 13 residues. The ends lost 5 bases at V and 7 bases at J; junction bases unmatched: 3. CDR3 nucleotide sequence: TGTGCCAGCAGCGGACAGGGGGCCGGTGAAGCTTTCTTT. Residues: CASSGQGAGEAFF.

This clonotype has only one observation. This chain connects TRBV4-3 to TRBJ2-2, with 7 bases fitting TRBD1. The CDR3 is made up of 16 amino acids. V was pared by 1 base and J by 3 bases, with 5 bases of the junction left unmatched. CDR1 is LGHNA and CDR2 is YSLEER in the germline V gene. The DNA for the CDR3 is TGCGCCAGCAGCCAAGCGAGGGGGCAAGACACCGGGGAGCTGTTTTTT. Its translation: CASSQARGQDTGELFF.

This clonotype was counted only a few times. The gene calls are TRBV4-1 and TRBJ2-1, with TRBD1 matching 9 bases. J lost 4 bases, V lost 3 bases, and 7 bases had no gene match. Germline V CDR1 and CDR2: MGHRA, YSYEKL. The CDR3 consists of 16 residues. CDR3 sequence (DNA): TGCGCCAGCAGCCAGCTAGAGACAGGGGGTTACAATGAGCAGTTCTTC. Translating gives CASSQLETGGYNEQFF.

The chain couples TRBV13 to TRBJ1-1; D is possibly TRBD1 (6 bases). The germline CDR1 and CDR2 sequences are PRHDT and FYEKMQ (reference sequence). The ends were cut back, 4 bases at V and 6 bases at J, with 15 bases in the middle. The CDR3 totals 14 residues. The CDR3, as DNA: TGTGCCAGCAGCTCGTATGGGGGGGCCGCTGAAGCTTTCTTT. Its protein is CASSSYGGAAEAFF.

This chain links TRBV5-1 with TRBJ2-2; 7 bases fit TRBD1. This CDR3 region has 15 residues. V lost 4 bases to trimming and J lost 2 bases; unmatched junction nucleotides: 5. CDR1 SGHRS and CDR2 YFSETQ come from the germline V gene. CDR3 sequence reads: CASSRGTDNTGELFF. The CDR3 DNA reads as TGCGCCAGCAGCCGTGGGACAGATAACACCGGGGAGCTGTTTTTT.

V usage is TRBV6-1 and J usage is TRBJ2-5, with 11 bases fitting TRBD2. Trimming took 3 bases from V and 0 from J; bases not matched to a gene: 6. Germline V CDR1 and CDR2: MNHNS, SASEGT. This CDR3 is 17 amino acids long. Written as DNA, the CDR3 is TGTGCCAGCAGTGAGGGACTAGCGGACTGGTACCAAGAGACCCAGTACTTC. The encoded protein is CASSEGLADWYQETQYF.

The CDR3 loop reads CASRFGDTQYF. The CDR3 nucleotides read TGTGCCAGCAGATTTGGAGATACGCAGTATTTT. The chain combines TRBV6-5 with TRBJ2-3; no clear D gene. The CDR3 consists of 11 residues. V was clipped by 6 bases and J by 5 bases, with 6 bases between them. Germline loops: CDR1 MNHEY, CDR2 SVGAGI.

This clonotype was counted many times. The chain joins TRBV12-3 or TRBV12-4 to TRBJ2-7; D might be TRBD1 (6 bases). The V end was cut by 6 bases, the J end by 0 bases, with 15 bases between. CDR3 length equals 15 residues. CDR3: CASRLATGNSYEQYF. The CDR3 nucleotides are TGTGCCAGCAGATTGGCCACAGGGAACTCCTACGAGCAGTACTTC.

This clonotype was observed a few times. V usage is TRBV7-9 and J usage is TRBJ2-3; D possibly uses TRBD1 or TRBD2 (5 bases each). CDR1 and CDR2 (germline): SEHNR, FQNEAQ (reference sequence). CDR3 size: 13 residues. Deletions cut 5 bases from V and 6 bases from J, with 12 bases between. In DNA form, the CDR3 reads TGTGCCAGCAGCAACGGGGCGTGGGATACGCAGTATTTT. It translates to CASSNGAWDTQYF. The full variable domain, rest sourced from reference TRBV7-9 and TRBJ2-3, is DTGVSQNPRHKITKRGQNVTFRCDPISEHNRLYWYRQTLGQGPEFLTYFQNEAQLEKSRLLSDRFSAERPKGSFSTLEIQRTEQGDSAMYLCASSNGAWDTQYFGPGTRLTVL.

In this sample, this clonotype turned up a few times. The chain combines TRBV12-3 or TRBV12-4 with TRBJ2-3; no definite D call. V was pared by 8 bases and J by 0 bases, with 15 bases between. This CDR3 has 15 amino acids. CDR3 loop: CASLITHPSTDTQYF. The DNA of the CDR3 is TGTGCCAGCCTGATTACTCATCCAAGCACAGATACGCAGTATTTT.

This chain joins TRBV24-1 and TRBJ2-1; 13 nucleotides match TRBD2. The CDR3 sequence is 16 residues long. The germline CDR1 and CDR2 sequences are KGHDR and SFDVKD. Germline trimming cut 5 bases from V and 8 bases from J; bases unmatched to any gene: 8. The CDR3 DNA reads TGTGCCACCAGTGTACCGGGACTAGCGGGGAATCATGAGCAGTTCTTC. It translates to CATSVPGLAGNHEQFF.

The CDR3 loop is CASSLLAGGTETQYF. CDR3 bases: TGTGCCAGCAGCCTCCTAGCGGGAGGAACAGAGACCCAGTACTTC. This chain connects TRBV7-8 to TRBJ2-5; 11 positions match TRBD2. The CDR3 is 15 residues long. CDR1 and CDR2 from the germline V gene are SGHVS and FQNEAQ. V shed 5 bases, J shed 4 bases, and the junction held 6 bases outside the gene matches.

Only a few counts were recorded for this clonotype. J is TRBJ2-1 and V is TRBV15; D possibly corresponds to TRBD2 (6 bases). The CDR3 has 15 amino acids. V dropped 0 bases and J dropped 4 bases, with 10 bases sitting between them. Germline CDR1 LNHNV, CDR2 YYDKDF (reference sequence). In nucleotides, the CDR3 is TGTGCCACCAGCAGAGATGAGGGACTGTACAATGAGCAGTTCTTC. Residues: CATSRDEGLYNEQFF.

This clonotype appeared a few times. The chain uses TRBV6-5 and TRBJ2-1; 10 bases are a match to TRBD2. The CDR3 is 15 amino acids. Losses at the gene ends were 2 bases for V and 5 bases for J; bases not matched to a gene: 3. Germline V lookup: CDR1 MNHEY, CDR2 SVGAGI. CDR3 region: CASSYLGLADNEQFF. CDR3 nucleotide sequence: TGTGCCAGCAGTTACCTTGGACTAGCGGACAATGAGCAGTTCTTC.

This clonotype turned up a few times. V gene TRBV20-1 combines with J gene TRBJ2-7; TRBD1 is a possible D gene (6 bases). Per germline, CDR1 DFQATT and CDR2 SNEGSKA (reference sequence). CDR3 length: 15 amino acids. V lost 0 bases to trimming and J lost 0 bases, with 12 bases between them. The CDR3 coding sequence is TGCAGTGCTAGAGATCCGGGACACTTCTCCTACGAGCAGTACTTC. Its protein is CSARDPGHFSYEQYF.

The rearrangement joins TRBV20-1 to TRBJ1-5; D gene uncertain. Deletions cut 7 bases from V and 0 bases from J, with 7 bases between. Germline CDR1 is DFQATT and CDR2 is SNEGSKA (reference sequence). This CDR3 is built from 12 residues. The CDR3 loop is CSGVDSNQPQHF. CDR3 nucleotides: TGCAGTGGAGTAGATAGCAATCAGCCCCAGCATTTT.

The CDR3 loop is CASSGGTLNTEAFF. The DNA for the CDR3 is TGCGCCAGCAGCGGCGGGACACTGAACACTGAAGCTTTCTTT. The chain employs TRBV5-1 and TRBJ1-1; D is possibly TRBD1 (6 bases). This CDR3 spans 14 amino acids. The germline V and J ends were trimmed by 4 bases and 0 bases, with 10 bases remaining between them. The germline V gene encodes CDR1 SGHRS and CDR2 YFSETQ. The entire variable domain, with the rest obtained from reference TRBV5-1 and TRBJ1-1, is as follows: KAGVTQTPRYLIKTRGQQVTLSCSPISGHRSVSWYQQTPGQGLQFLFEYFSETQRNKGNFPGRFSGRQFSNSRSEMNVSTLELGDSALYLCASSGGTLNTEAFFGQGTRLTVV.

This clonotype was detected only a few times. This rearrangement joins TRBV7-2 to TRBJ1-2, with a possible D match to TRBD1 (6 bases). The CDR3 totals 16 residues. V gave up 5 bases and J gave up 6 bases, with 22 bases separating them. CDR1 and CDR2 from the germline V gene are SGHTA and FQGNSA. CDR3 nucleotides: TGTGCCAGCAGCCTCGAGACAGGCCGTACCCGGAATGGCTACACCTTC. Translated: CASSLETGRTRNGYTF.